This is a list of T cell receptor beta chains from one sample in a study of CXCR3-negative and CXCR3-positive naive CD8 T cells. No DNA is given; TCRdb re-called the 5' RACE reads and lists each CDR3 protein once. This sample contains 150,000 or so distinct CDR3 sequences. Sequencing was done on a sample of naive CXCR3+ CD8+ T cells from blood. These receptors all stem from a human donor in good health. Some clones in this sample may be carry-over from other donors' samples. Both conserved end residues are part of each CDR3.

CDR3aa	v_gene	j_gene
CASSLLDRGGYEQYF	TRBV12-3/TRBV12-4	TRBJ2-7
CSVPSEGTEQFF	TRBV29-1	TRBJ2-1
CASSFVGDTQYF	TRBV7-2	TRBJ2-3
CASSSQGTTEAFF	TRBV12-3/TRBV12-4	TRBJ1-1
CAIRGVGMNTEAFF	TRBV6-1	TRBJ1-1
CSARGQGDTEAFF	TRBV20-1	TRBJ1-1
CASSLALAQGVNEQFF	TRBV7-9	TRBJ2-1
CASSPGGGPTEAFF	TRBV4-1	TRBJ1-1
CASSLLHTGELFF	TRBV5-6	TRBJ2-2
CASSQDLAGEGHEQYF	TRBV4-2	TRBJ2-7
CAGSVAGGPNNEQFF	TRBV9	TRBJ2-1
CSVEVDRPYEQYF	TRBV29-1	TRBJ2-7
CASREGLHEQYF	TRBV5-1	TRBJ2-7
CASSSGTGASYEQYF	TRBV5-5	TRBJ2-7
CASSERPGQGFATGELFF	TRBV7-8	TRBJ2-2
CASSALIDRGKEAQYF	TRBV7-9	TRBJ2-5
CASKRGARMNTEAFF	TRBV4-3	TRBJ1-1
CASSTSGQETQYF	TRBV19	TRBJ2-5
CASSIAGAPSYEQYF	TRBV19	TRBJ2-7
CASSPSGNVETQYF	TRBV7-6	TRBJ2-5
CATSEAGNDEQYF	TRBV24-1	TRBJ2-7
CASRPRSGGGQETQYF	TRBV12-3/TRBV12-4	TRBJ2-5
CASSRLPAGRSYNEQFF	TRBV13	TRBJ2-1
CASSLGLGGSSYNEQFF	TRBV7-8	TRBJ2-1
CASSLTSGGPNTGELFF	TRBV12-3/TRBV12-4	TRBJ2-2
CASSFLEDTQCF	TRBV12-3/TRBV12-4	TRBJ2-3
CSASGLEETQYF	TRBV20-1	TRBJ2-5
CAWSPENTGELFF	TRBV30	TRBJ2-2
CASREYRQGPYNEQFF	TRBV2	TRBJ2-1
CASSFDTGLNTGELFF	TRBV7-7	TRBJ2-2
CASSLSRDSSYEQYF	TRBV27	TRBJ2-7
CASSAGFSYNEQFF	TRBV9	TRBJ2-1
CASSLFYYRSKTEAGANVLTF	TRBV7-9	TRBJ2-6
CASSTSSGANVLTF	TRBV19	TRBJ2-6
CASSPPVLAGVPYNEQFF	TRBV18	TRBJ2-1
CASSNSGQGKNQPQHF	TRBV7-8	TRBJ1-5
CASSQLAGPADTQYF	TRBV7-8	TRBJ2-3
CASSPLWLTGGLQETQYF	TRBV6-2/TRBV6-3	TRBJ2-5
CASNLGGLAADTQYF	TRBV7-8	TRBJ2-3
CASSRTSGRNNEQFF	TRBV2	TRBJ2-1
CASSPQGEQYF	TRBV7-9	TRBJ2-7
CASSGLASSREQYF	TRBV12-3/TRBV12-4	TRBJ2-7
CSVVMRQGEGISYEQYF	TRBV29-1	TRBJ2-7
CATSDGYNEQFF	TRBV24-1	TRBJ2-1
CASRSPDRGRPGIEKLFF	TRBV2	TRBJ1-4
CASSLTGGYGYTF	TRBV27	TRBJ1-2
CASGRRQGELGYTF	TRBV28	TRBJ1-2
CASSLEGGGETQYF	TRBV28	TRBJ2-5
CASTRPTETSAITDTQYF	TRBV7-2	TRBJ2-3
CASSQDWVNTEAFF	TRBV4-3	TRBJ1-1
CSVSGSYEQYF	TRBV29-1	TRBJ2-7
CASTETGGSGGYTF	TRBV2	TRBJ1-2
CASSQPGGSYNEQFF	TRBV7-9	TRBJ2-1
CASSNQGDTEAFF	TRBV21-1	TRBJ1-1
CASSLTVADTQYF	TRBV7-9	TRBJ2-3